What follows are 6 T cell receptor beta chains derived from one specimen sequenced in a study of control samples from healthy donors and cancer patients. Libraries were prepared by immunoSEQ multiplex PCR; TCRdb keeps only in-frame clonotypes and omits some of them. The table lists roughly 370,000 clones, roughly 90% of them singletons, with just under 6.5% in the top ten. The sequencing input was PBMCs. These receptors were taken from a man between 35 and 55 years old with head and neck cancer.

The V gene is TRBV5-8, the J gene TRBJ1-5; TRBD1 matches 7 bases. The CDR3 is 16 residues long. Looked up from germline, CDR1 is SGHTS and CDR2 is YDEGEE. Trimming took 1 base from V and 3 from J; bases not matched to a gene: 7. Here the CDR3 reads CASSLIGTVHNQPQHF. The CDR3 nucleotides read TGTGCCAGCAGCTTGATCGGGACAGTACACAATCAGCCCCAGCATTTT.

In regard to this clone: Additional DNA sequences in this sample encode the identical CDR3. J is TRBJ1-2 and V is TRBV2; 9 nucleotides align to TRBD1. Germline V gives CDR1 SNHLY, CDR2 FYNNEI. CDR3 size: 13 residues. V lost 6 bases and J lost 7; bases outside the gene matches: 6. The DNA for the CDR3 is TGTGCCAGCAGGGGTCGGGACAGGGTTGGCTACACCTTC. Amino acid sequence: CASRGRDRVGYTF.

This chain links TRBV30 with TRBJ2-7; 7 nucleotides agree with TRBD2. V dropped 2 bases and J dropped 0; count of bases not matched to a gene: 4. This CDR3 region has 14 residues. In germline, CDR1 is GTSNPN, CDR2 SVGIG (reference sequence). The CDR3 nucleotides are TGTGCCTGGAGTCTCCTAGCGGCCTCCTACGAGCAGTACTTC. It codes for CAWSLLAASYEQYF.

The chain uses TRBV27 and TRBJ2-3; D not resolved. Germline lookup yields CDR1 MNHEY and CDR2 SMNVEV (reference sequence). CDR3 size: 14 residues. Between the trimmed V and J ends, which lost 8 bases and 5 bases, there was a span of 17 bases. In DNA form, the CDR3 reads TGTGCCAGCTGCTTGACCCCATATGGAGATACGCAGTATTTT. This translates into CASCLTPYGDTQYF.

This clone was picked up a small number of times. The chain couples TRBV6-5 to TRBJ1-3, with D maybe TRBD1 (5 bases). This CDR3 region has 15 residues. Germline V lookup: CDR1 MNHEY, CDR2 SVGAGI. Trimming took off 6 bases at V and 2 bases at J, with 14 bases between the two ends. For the CDR3, the DNA is TGTGCCAGCAGGACGGGGGGGACTACTGGAAACACCATATATTTT. This gives the protein CASRTGGTTGNTIYF.

This clone was detected only once. The V and J genes are TRBV7-2 and TRBJ2-3; perhaps TRBD2 as D (5 bases). CDR3 size: 15 residues. V lost 1 base and J 2 bases, leaving 10 bases between the germline ends. Germline CDR1 is SGHTA and CDR2 is FQGNSA. This chain's CDR3 is CASSLGAAFTDTQYF. CDR3 coding DNA: TGTGCCAGCAGCTTAGGAGCGGCGTTCACAGATACGCAGTATTTT.